What follows are 5 T cell receptor beta chains derived from one specimen sequenced in a study of blood T cell repertoires in COVID-19 (dated by TCRdb to the early 2020s). The protocol used for the library was the immunoSEQ multiplex PCR assay. This is the immuneACCESS table as TCRdb keeps it, with only in-frame sequences that have V and J called. A part of the clones is gone; compared with another copy, unresolved V genes explain less than half, and the rest is unexplained. The sample profile shows under 100,000 clones; about 85% of them were found once. The ten biggest clones cover about 23% of the sample. The sequenced material came from peripheral blood. These receptors were taken from a man older than 75 with active or convalescent COVID-19.

The chain couples TRBV7-9 to TRBJ1-4; D gene uncertain. Looked up from germline, CDR1 is SEHNR and CDR2 is FQNEAQ (reference sequence). V shed 4 bases and J shed 7 bases, with 10 bases lying between them. The CDR3 has 13 residues. CDR3 nucleotides: TGTGCCAGCAGCTCATCAGCGGTTGAAAAACTGTTTTTT. It is translated as CASSSSAVEKLFF.

V is TRBV9 and J is TRBJ2-4; D gene ambiguous. The CDR3 runs to 13 residues. Germline values: CDR1 SGDLS, CDR2 YYNGEE. V lost 1 base and J lost 7, with 9 bases in between. For the CDR3, the DNA is TGTGCCAGCAGCGTATTACCCGGGAACATTCAGTACTTC. The encoded protein is CASSVLPGNIQYF.

J is TRBJ1-2 and V is TRBV28, with unresolved D. V lost 2 bases to trimming and J lost 1 base, with 8 bases between them. Looked up from germline, CDR1 is MDHEN and CDR2 is SYDVKM. The CDR3 covers 14 residues. The CDR3 region is CASSLITSNYGYTF. DNA for the CDR3: TGTGCCAGCAGTTTAATAACAAGTAACTATGGCTACACCTTC.

The count of this clone is one. This chain uses TRBV15 with TRBJ1-5; no clear D. Germline assignment: CDR1 LNHNV and CDR2 YYDKDF (reference sequence). This CDR3 contains 13 residues. V dropped 0 bases and J dropped 7 bases, with 7 bases sitting between them. CDR3 loop: CATSRDLRQPQHF. DNA for the CDR3: TGTGCCACCAGCAGAGATCTGCGGCAGCCCCAGCATTTT.

The CDR3 coding sequence is TGTGCCAGCAGTGAATCCGGCAGGGGGCTTGAAAAACTGTTTTTT. It is translated as CASSESGRGLEKLFF. The chain is built from TRBV25-1 and TRBJ1-4, with 8 bases lining up with TRBD1. Germline V gene data show CDR1 as MGHDK and CDR2 as SYGVNS. The length of the CDR3 is 15 residues. The V gene end was trimmed by 1 base and the J gene end by 7 bases; junction bases not matched to a gene: 5.